Listed below are T cell receptor beta chains from one sample, sequenced in a study of blood T cell repertoires in COVID-19. TCRdb keeps only in-frame clones here, not all; method: immunoSEQ multiplex PCR. The sample has some 120,000 clones, 90% seen once. Sequencing input: peripheral blood. The origin of the receptors is a man between 60 and 70 years old with COVID-19, enrolled during active disease. CDR3s leave out the opening cysteine and the closing phenylalanine or tryptophan. A D gene is named only where the DNA matches it firmly.

d_call | j_call | cdr3_length | v_call | cdr3_aa
NA | TRBJ1-4 | 13 | TRBV7-9 | ATRLHGGADEKLF
TRBD1 | TRBJ1-5 | 12 | TRBV2 | ASSEAPPDRFVN
NA | TRBJ1-1 | 13 | TRBV28 | ASSSRRRWQDEAF
NA | TRBJ1-1 | 12 | TRBV7-2 | ASSSQWGGTEAF
TRBD1 | TRBJ2-7 | 14 | TRBV3-1/TRBV3-2 | ASSQGRGTGSYEQY
NA | TRBJ2-3 | 10 | TRBV30 | AWSLAGDTQY
TRBD2 | TRBJ2-1 | 13 | TRBV2 | ASSMGLAGVNEQF
NA | TRBJ2-2 | 12 | TRBV7-8 | ASIITGVGGELF
NA | TRBJ2-7 | 13 | TRBV6-2/TRBV6-3 | ASSYPSRGTYEQY
NA | TRBJ1-4 | 12 | TRBV28 | ASSFVYEDEKLF
NA | TRBJ2-3 | 13 | TRBV18 | ASSPTSGSTDTQY
NA | TRBJ1-2 | 12 | TRBV5-1 | ASSPTPDSHGYT
TRBD1 | TRBJ2-1 | 14 | TRBV19 | ASTTLDRGVDNEQF
NA | TRBJ2-5 | 11 | TRBV10-3 | AIRAGGTETQY
NA | TRBJ2-5 | 13 | TRBV7-2 | ASSFSGGGQETQY
NA | TRBJ1-5 | 12 | TRBV15 | ATSRDSSSQPQH
NA | TRBJ2-1 | 13 | TRBV4-1 | ASSQDQTLNNEQF
TRBD1 | TRBJ1-1 | 13 | TRBV19 | ASSIGDRGQAEAF
TRBD1 | TRBJ2-7 | 12 | TRBV7-9 | ASSRDRGNYEQY
TRBD2 | TRBJ2-3 | 11 | TRBV27 | ATLAGLGDTQY
TRBD1 | TRBJ1-1 | 13 | TRBV28 | ASSGDRAMNTEAF
TRBD1 | TRBJ2-2 | 13 | TRBV24-1 | ATSDPDRAPGELF
TRBD1 | TRBJ1-6 | 13 | TRBV28 | ASSGQGANNSPLH
TRBD1 | TRBJ2-3 | 12 | TRBV28 | ASSRTGGADTQY
TRBD1 | TRBJ2-1 | 13 | TRBV7-9 | ASSLRDSSYNEQF
TRBD2 | TRBJ2-1 | 13 | TRBV7-9 | ASSLGASGYNEQF
NA | TRBJ1-6 | 12 | TRBV9 | ASSVGTGTSPLH